The 10 T cell receptor beta chains reported below all come from one sample, sequenced in a study of cytomegalovirus exposure and HLA in healthy donors. Primers for the PCR totalled 60 Vbeta and 13 Jbeta. The method was immunoSEQ multiplex PCR; TCRdb's version includes in-frame clones alone and lacks a portion of them. The sample has 130,000 or so clones; roughly 83% are singletons. Source material: PBMCs. The source of these receptors is a man aged 40-50 years in good health and CMV-seronegative.

This clone was detected once. The chain combines TRBV10-3 with TRBJ2-5; D unclear. The end of the DNA aligns better with TRBJ2-7, so the J call may be wrong. Germline lookup yields CDR1 ENHRY and CDR2 SYGVKD. There are 13 residues in the CDR3. CDR3 DNA sequence: TGTGCCATCCAAGACAAGACCCTCTACGAGCAGTACTTC. Its translation is CAIQDKTLYEQYF.

This sequence joins TRBV6-6 and TRBJ2-1; D gene uncertain. This CDR3 spans 14 amino acids. V gave up 0 bases and J gave up 4 bases, with 7 bases separating them. The germline gives CDR1 MNHNY, CDR2 SVGAGI (reference sequence). CDR3: CASSYSGRYNEQFF. The CDR3 bases are TGTGCCAGCAGTTACTCGGGCAGGTACAATGAGCAGTTCTTC.

V usage is TRBV9 and J usage is TRBJ2-3, with 9 bases identical to TRBD2. Germline V gene data show CDR1 as SGDLS and CDR2 as YYNGEE. J was trimmed by 5 bases and V by 4 bases; bases with no gene match: 5. The CDR3 runs to 14 residues. As DNA, the CDR3 is TGTGCCAGCAGCCATAGCGGGAGCTTAGATACGCAGTATTTT. This sequence encodes CASSHSGSLDTQYF.

This chain connects TRBV6-1 to TRBJ1-5; D remains ambiguous. This CDR3 contains 15 residues. V lost 0 bases, J lost 7 bases, and 13 bases lay in between. Germline V gene data show CDR1 as MNHNS and CDR2 as SASEGT. This CDR3 reads CASSEAHGGEQPQHF. CDR3 coding DNA: TGTGCCAGCAGTGAAGCGCATGGAGGTGAGCAGCCCCAGCATTTT.

V and J are TRBV15 and TRBJ2-1; D unclear. This CDR3 spans 12 amino acids. V was pared by 0 bases and J by 9 bases, with 6 bases between. Germline V lookup: CDR1 LNHNV, CDR2 YYDKDF (reference sequence). The CDR3 reads CATSRDFGEQFF. The CDR3 DNA reads as TGTGCCACCAGCAGAGATTTCGGTGAGCAGTTCTTC.

V is TRBV10-3 and J is TRBJ2-3; 8 bases map to TRBD2. CDR1 ENHRY and CDR2 SYGVKD come from the germline V gene. The length of the CDR3 is 15 residues. The V segment lost 3 bases and the J segment 5 bases; nucleotides outside the gene matches: 7. The CDR3 bases are TGTGCCATCAGTGACGGCCGGGGGGGCGGAGATACGCAGTATTTT. It codes for CAISDGRGGGDTQYF.

The V gene is TRBV20-1, the J gene TRBJ2-5, with D tentatively TRBD2 (6 bases). Germline loops: CDR1 DFQATT, CDR2 SNEGSKA (reference sequence). There are 11 residues in the CDR3. Trimming pared 6 bases from V and 5 bases from J, leaving 10 bases between. CDR3 in DNA: TGCAGTGCGTTGGCGGGGGAGACCCAGTACTTC. Protein product: CSALAGETQYF.

The chain links TRBV15 to TRBJ2-1; TRBD2 agrees at 11 bases. The junction had 16 bases not matched to a gene; V was cut back by 0 bases and J by 9 bases. There are 19 residues in the CDR3. Germline V gene lookup returns CDR1 LNHNV and CDR2 YYDKDF (reference sequence). In DNA form, the CDR3 reads TGTGCCACCAGCAGAGATTCAGGACTAGCGGGTGTCTTCCTGAGTGAGCAGTTCTTC. Encoded protein: CATSRDSGLAGVFLSEQFF.

The rearrangement uses TRBV5-1 and TRBJ2-5; D is ambiguous. The end of the DNA is better explained by TRBJ2-7, so the J call may be wrong. The CDR3 is 11 residues long. The germline V gene encodes CDR1 SGHRS and CDR2 YFSETQ. In DNA, the CDR3 is TGCGCCAGCAGCTCAAACTACGAGCAGTACTTC. Protein: CASSSNYEQYF.

V usage is TRBV6-4 and J usage is TRBJ1-2, with TRBD1 as a possible D gene (6 bases). Trimming shortened V by 2 bases and J by 2 bases, and 12 bases separated the two germline ends. CDR3 size: 15 residues. Germline CDR1 MRHNA, CDR2 SNTAGT. CDR3 loop: CASSDTGTPNYGYTF. The DNA for the CDR3 is TGTGCCAGCAGTGACACCGGGACACCGAACTATGGCTACACCTTC.